Below, 10 T cell receptor beta chains from the same sample are listed, as sequenced in a study of cytomegalovirus exposure and HLA in healthy donors. The PCR used 60 Vbeta and 13 Jbeta primers. Generated by immunoSEQ multiplex PCR, the TCRdb table keeps only in-frame clones and is missing some. The data show 97,000 or so clones, roughly 80% seen once. Sequenced: PBMCs. These receptors all stem from a male donor in good health and CMV-seropositive.

As regards this clone: The germline gene is not matched at one end of the junction; a read error may be the cause. The rearrangement links TRBV28 to TRBJ1-2, with TRBD1 as a possible D gene (6 bases). This CDR3 comprises 11 residues. The germline V gene has CDR1 MDHEN and CDR2 SYDVKM. CDR3 sequence: CASSFRGGSAF. The CDR3 coding sequence is TGTGCCAGCAGTTTTAGGGGGGGCTCCGCCTTC.

The chain uses TRBV19 and TRBJ1-1, with D possibly TRBD1 on 5 matching bases. The CDR3 consists of 14 residues. V shed 3 bases and J shed 3 bases, with 11 bases lying between them. The V gene's germline CDR1 is LNHDA and CDR2 SQIVND (reference sequence). The CDR3 protein is CASSIQPGDTEAFF. CDR3 DNA: TGTGCCAGTAGTATTCAGCCGGGGGACACTGAAGCTTTCTTT.

V usage is TRBV28 and J usage is TRBJ1-5; D gene unclear. V dropped 10 bases and J dropped 1 base, with 11 bases sitting between them. Germline V gives CDR1 MDHEN, CDR2 SYDVKM. The CDR3 sequence is 13 residues long. CDR3 sequence: CATFDTSNQPQHF. The CDR3 nucleotides read TGTGCCACCTTTGACACAAGCAATCAGCCCCAGCATTTT.

V and J are TRBV14 and TRBJ2-1; 9 bases are a match to TRBD1. Germline V lookup: CDR1 SGHDN, CDR2 FVKESK. CDR3 length equals 14 residues. The J segment lost 6 bases and the V segment lost 4 bases, leaving 4 bases of the junction unmatched. The CDR3 DNA sequence: TGTGCCAGCAGCCGCGGGACAGGGTTCAATGAGCAGTTCTTC. Translated: CASSRGTGFNEQFF.

The genes are TRBV6-4 and TRBJ2-3, with D possibly TRBD1 on 6 matching bases. The germline CDR1 and CDR2 sequences are MRHNA and SNTAGT. The germline V and J ends were trimmed by 2 bases and 3 bases, with 15 bases remaining between them. The CDR3 runs 16 residues. The CDR3 loop reads CASSDVGGRGTDTQYF. Written as DNA, the CDR3 is TGTGCCAGCAGTGACGTAGGTGGCAGGGGAACAGATACGCAGTATTTT.

About this clone itself: The sample contains more than one DNA sequence encoding this CDR3. V is TRBV7-2 and J is TRBJ2-7, with 7 bases aligning to TRBD1. The CDR3 consists of 14 residues. Germline CDR1 reads SGHTA; CDR2 reads FQGNSA. J gave up 5 bases and V 3 bases, and 7 bases lay outside the gene matches. This CDR3 reads CASSFTGQYNEQYF. DNA of the CDR3: TGTGCCAGCAGCTTCACGGGACAGTACAACGAGCAGTACTTC.

The chain combines TRBV5-1 with TRBJ1-6; TRBD1 might be the D (5 bases). The CDR3 sequence is 14 residues long. Trimming cost V 0 bases and J 6 bases, with 7 bases left between them. CDR1 is SGHRS, CDR2 YFSETQ, per germline. CDR3 bases: TGCGCCAGCAGCTTGGGGACACTTAATTCACCCCTCCACTTT. Its translation: CASSLGTLNSPLHF.

The V gene is TRBV5-1, the J gene TRBJ1-6; D unresolved. The germline V gene has CDR1 SGHRS and CDR2 YFSETQ. The CDR3 has 14 amino acids. V was trimmed by 6 bases and J by 7 bases, leaving 14 bases between them. Here the CDR3 DNA reads TGCGCCAGCACCCGGGCAGGAGGAAATTCACCCCTCCACTTT. Its protein product is CASTRAGGNSPLHF.

This clone was seen only a few times. The junction does not match germline at one end; this may be a read error. The chain joins TRBV5-4 to TRBJ2-3; 9 bases match TRBD2. This CDR3 is built from 17 residues. Looked up from germline, CDR1 is SGHNT and CDR2 is YYREEE (reference sequence). The CDR3 DNA is TGCGCCAGCAGCCCTAATCAAGGTAGCGGGAGTGGAAATACGCAGTATTTT. Translating gives CASSPNQGSGSGNTQYF.

This chain uses TRBV27 with TRBJ2-7, with 7 bases that match TRBD1. Losses at the gene ends were 3 bases for V and 1 base for J; bases not matched to a gene: 6. CDR1 is MNHEY and CDR2 is SMNVEV in the germline V gene (reference sequence). CDR3 length equals 15 residues. CDR3 DNA sequence: TGTGCCAGCAGTTTTTCGGGCAGGGGGTCCTACGAGCAGTACTTC. Translating it yields CASSFSGRGSYEQYF.